These 2 T cell receptor beta chains originate from one sample sequenced in a study of technical replicates of blood from four donors. Only in-frame clones appear in the TCRdb table, and some are missing; sequencing was by immunoSEQ multiplex PCR. Here the sample spans 75,000 to 95,000 clones, over 90% being singletons. The sequenced sample consisted of T cells isolated from PBMCs. These receptors originate from a human donor in good health.

This chain joins TRBV19 and TRBJ1-5; 7 positions match TRBD1. Germline V lookup: CDR1 LNHDA, CDR2 SQIVND (reference sequence). J gave up 4 bases and V 6 bases, and 15 bases lay outside the gene matches. CDR3 size: 17 residues. CDR3 nucleotide sequence: TGTGCCAGTAGACGTCAGGTGGGGACAGCCGATAATCAGCCCCAGCATTTT. It specifies CASRRQVGTADNQPQHF.

The genes are TRBV28 and TRBJ2-1, with 9 bases fitting TRBD1. Unmatched junction bases numbered 10, after V lost 6 bases and J lost 4 bases. The CDR3 consists of 16 residues. Germline assignment: CDR1 MDHEN and CDR2 SYDVKM. CDR3 DNA sequence: TGTGCCAGCAGCTACCTCGGACAGGGGATATACAATGAGCAGTTCTTC. Translating it yields CASSYLGQGIYNEQFF.